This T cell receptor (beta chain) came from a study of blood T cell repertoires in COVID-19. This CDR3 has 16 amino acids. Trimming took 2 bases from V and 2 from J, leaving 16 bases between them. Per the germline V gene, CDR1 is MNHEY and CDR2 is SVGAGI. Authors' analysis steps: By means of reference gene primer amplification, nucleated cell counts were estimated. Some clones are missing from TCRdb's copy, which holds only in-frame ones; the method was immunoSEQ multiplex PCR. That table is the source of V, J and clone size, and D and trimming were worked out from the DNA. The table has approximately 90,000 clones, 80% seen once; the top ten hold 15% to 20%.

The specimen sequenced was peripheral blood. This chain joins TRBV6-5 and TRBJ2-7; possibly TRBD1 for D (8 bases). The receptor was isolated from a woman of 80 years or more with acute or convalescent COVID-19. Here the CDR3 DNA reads TGTGCCAGCAGTTACGGGGGAGGGACAGGCGCCTACGAGCAGTACTTC. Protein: CASSYGGGTGAYEQYF.